The 2 T cell receptor beta chains below come from one sample, sequenced in a study of blood T cell repertoires in COVID-19. Profiling relied on immunoSEQ multiplex PCR, and the TCRdb table lists in-frame clones only, not all of them. The sample shows approximately 300,000 clones, around 90% of them seen only once. Sequencing was done on a sample of PBMCs or T cells enriched from blood (not recorded which). All receptors come from a woman in her thirties who had recovered from COVID-19.

The chain combines TRBV24-1 with TRBJ2-5; D remains ambiguous. The germline gives CDR1 KGHDR, CDR2 SFDVKD. This CDR3 spans 14 amino acids. V lost 4 bases and J 4 bases, leaving 12 bases between the germline ends. The CDR3 coding sequence is TGTGCCACCAGTGACCGACTGCGTGGAGAGACCCAGTACTTC. This gives the protein CATSDRLRGETQYF.

This clone has only one observation. This chain joins TRBV28 and TRBJ1-2; TRBD1 might be the D (6 bases). Germline values: CDR1 MDHEN, CDR2 SYDVKM. The CDR3 length is 14 residues. The V end lost 6 bases, the J end lost 2 bases, and 13 bases lay between the germline ends. The CDR3 is CASREQGINYGYTF. The CDR3, as DNA: TGTGCCAGCAGGGAACAGGGAATCAACTATGGCTACACCTTC.